The 21 T cell receptor beta chains listed next were all sequenced from one sample in a study of blood T cell repertoires in COVID-19. Sequenced by immunoSEQ multiplex PCR; TCRdb stores in-frame clones only, minus some. The profile shows roughly 230,000 clones, around 90% of them singletons. Sequencing used peripheral blood. All receptors derive from a human donor in a cohort sampled during active COVID-19.

In its sample, this clone was seen once. This chain joins TRBV7-9 and TRBJ2-4, with 7 bases that match TRBD2. The CDR3 has 13 amino acids. The germline gives CDR1 SEHNR, CDR2 FQNEAQ (reference sequence). With V trimmed by 3 bases and J by 7 bases, 3 bases remained unmatched. The CDR3 is CASSFAGVNIQYF. Written as DNA, the CDR3 is TGTGCCAGCAGCTTTGCGGGAGTTAACATTCAGTACTTC.

This chain links TRBV19 with TRBJ1-5; 7 bases are a match to TRBD1. The germline V gene has CDR1 LNHDA and CDR2 SQIVND (reference sequence). The CDR3 runs 14 residues. With V trimmed by 5 bases and J by 3 bases, 4 bases remained unmatched. As DNA, the CDR3 is TGTGCCAGTAGTGGGACAGCTTTCAATCAGCCCCAGCATTTT. It specifies CASSGTAFNQPQHF.

V usage is TRBV28 and J usage is TRBJ2-2, with D possibly matching TRBD2 (7 bases). The ends were cut back, 7 bases at V and 4 bases at J, with 19 bases in the middle. The CDR3 length is 16 residues. Germline V CDR1 and CDR2: MDHEN, SYDVKM. CDR3 protein: CASMGASGSSTGELFF. The CDR3 region has the DNA TGTGCCAGCATGGGGGCTAGCGGAAGCAGCACCGGGGAGCTGTTTTTT.

V usage is TRBV6-6 and J usage is TRBJ1-6; D is uncertain. V lost 2 bases and J lost 14, with 16 bases in between. Looked up from germline, CDR1 is MNHNY and CDR2 is SVGAGI (reference sequence). The CDR3 totals 14 residues. CDR3 in DNA: TGTGCCAGCAGTTACGGGCAGAGTAAATTCACCCTCCACTTT. Its translation is CASSYGQSKFTLHF.

Only one count was recorded for this clone. The genes are TRBV3-1 (or the pseudogene TRBV3-2) and TRBJ1-1; 7 bases agree with TRBD1. V trimming: 3 bases; J trimming: 5 bases; junction bases outside the gene matches: 6. The V gene's germline CDR1 is LGHDT and CDR2 YNNKEL (reference sequence). The length of the CDR3 is 14 residues. CDR3 sequence (DNA): TGTGCCAGCAGCCAGGTCGACAGGGCGACTGAAGCTTTCTTT. Its translation is CASSQVDRATEAFF.

This rearrangement joins TRBV6-6 to TRBJ1-1, with a tentative D call TRBD1 (5 bases). From germline, CDR1 is MNHNY and CDR2 SVGAGI (reference sequence). Between the trimmed V and J ends, which lost 9 bases and 5 bases, there was a span of 10 bases. CDR3 length equals 11 residues. CDR3 region: CASTAGTEAFF. CDR3 sequence (DNA): TGTGCCAGTACTGCAGGGACTGAAGCTTTCTTT.

The chain recombines TRBV4-1 with TRBJ1-3; TRBD1 might be the D (6 bases). In germline, CDR1 is MGHRA, CDR2 YSYEKL. This CDR3 contains 15 residues. Trimming stripped 2 bases from V and 2 bases from J, with 10 bases between. CDR3 sequence reads: CASSQWGPPGNTIYF. In nucleotides, the CDR3 is TGCGCCAGCAGCCAATGGGGGCCCCCTGGAAACACCATATATTTT.

This chain links TRBV4-2 with TRBJ2-1, with 9 bases that match TRBD2. The CDR3 covers 15 residues. The germline gives CDR1 LGHNA, CDR2 YNFKEQ. The ends lost 3 bases at V and 4 bases at J; junction bases unmatched: 4. The CDR3 reads CASSQSGRKYNEQFF. The CDR3 DNA follows: TGTGCCAGCAGCCAGAGCGGGAGGAAATACAATGAGCAGTTCTTC.

The V gene is TRBV19, the J gene TRBJ2-1; TRBD1 aligns across 7 bases. Germline V CDR1 and CDR2: LNHDA, SQIVND (reference sequence). Trimming cost V 4 bases and J 6 bases; bases outside gene matches: 9. This CDR3 has 15 residues. The CDR3 sequence is CASSTFGTVSNEQFF. The CDR3 nucleotides read TGTGCCAGTAGTACGTTCGGGACAGTCAGCAATGAGCAGTTCTTC.

The chain employs TRBV5-6 and TRBJ2-7; a weak D match, TRBD1 (6 bases). This CDR3 is built from 12 residues. The germline CDR1 and CDR2 sequences are SGHDT and YYEEEE. V dropped 2 bases and J dropped 6 bases, with 9 bases sitting between them. CDR3 DNA sequence: TGTGCCAGCAGCTTACAGGGATCCGAGCAGTACTTC. Amino acid sequence: CASSLQGSEQYF.

This clone occurred once. The V call is TRBV7-9, the J call TRBJ2-7; D is possibly TRBD2 (5 bases). The length of the CDR3 is 16 residues. Germline CDR1 reads SEHNR; CDR2 reads FQNEAQ (reference sequence). Trimming stripped 5 bases from V and 3 bases from J, with 20 bases between. The CDR3: CASSISGIPRGYEQYF. CDR3 in DNA: TGTGCCAGCAGCATATCGGGAATCCCCCGGGGCTACGAGCAGTACTTC.

The rearrangement uses TRBV11-1 and TRBJ2-7, with D unresolved. V was trimmed by 5 bases and J by 5 bases, leaving 7 bases between them. CDR3 size: 11 residues. Germline CDR1 and CDR2: SGHAT and FQDESV (reference sequence). In DNA form, the CDR3 reads TGTGCCAGCAGCCAGGCCCACGAGCAGTACTTC. Translating gives CASSQAHEQYF.

This chain links TRBV19 with TRBJ2-5; possible D gene TRBD2, 6 bases. The CDR3 is made up of 20 amino acids. Germline V gene data show CDR1 as LNHDA and CDR2 as SQIVND (reference sequence). Deletions cut 1 base from V and 5 bases from J, with 29 bases between. The CDR3 loop reads CASSIGRGGSHAWLEETQYF. In DNA, the CDR3 is TGTGCCAGTAGTATAGGGCGGGGAGGTTCACATGCATGGCTGGAGGAGACCCAGTACTTC.

The chain has TRBV27 and TRBJ1-1; tentative D call: TRBD1 (6 bases). The germline CDR1 and CDR2 sequences are MNHEY and SMNVEV (reference sequence). V lost 4 bases and J 6 bases, leaving 12 bases between the germline ends. This CDR3 region has 13 residues. CDR3: CASSSGGLAEAFF. DNA for the CDR3: TGTGCCAGCAGTTCCGGGGGGCTGGCTGAAGCTTTCTTT.

The CDR3 spells CASSVGSGESYEQYF. CDR3 nucleotides: TGTGCCAGCAGCGTAGGTAGCGGTGAGTCCTACGAGCAGTACTTC. The V gene is TRBV9, the J gene TRBJ2-7; TRBD2 might be the D (6 bases). V was cut by 0 bases and J by 1 base, with 11 bases left in between. The CDR3 has 15 residues. Germline CDR1 SGDLS, CDR2 YYNGEE.

This chain links TRBV5-4 with TRBJ2-3, with D maybe TRBD2 (5 bases). The germline CDR1 and CDR2 sequences are SGHNT and YYREEE (reference sequence). This CDR3 comprises 14 residues. V was cut by 0 bases and J by 0 bases, with 5 bases left in between. Here the CDR3 reads CASSLAGSTDTQYF. The CDR3 DNA follows: TGTGCCAGCAGCTTGGCGGGAAGCACAGATACGCAGTATTTT.

V usage is TRBV9 and J usage is TRBJ2-7; 8 bases are a match to TRBD1. The CDR3 runs to 15 residues. Trimming took 2 bases from V and 5 from J; bases not matched to a gene: 9. The germline gives CDR1 SGDLS, CDR2 YYNGEE. The CDR3, as DNA: TGTGCCAGCAGCGTGCGTGGGACAGGAGGGGACGAGCAGTACTTC. Protein product: CASSVRGTGGDEQYF.

V gene TRBV4-3 combines with J gene TRBJ1-2; 9 bases match TRBD1. With 4 bases clipped from V and 3 bases from J, the junction kept 3 bases outside the gene matches. Germline V gene data show CDR1 as LGHNA and CDR2 as YSLEER. The CDR3 is 14 amino acids. As DNA, the CDR3 is TGCGCCAGCAGCCCTCGGGACAGGGACTATGGCTACACCTTC. Protein: CASSPRDRDYGYTF.

The chain employs TRBV14 and TRBJ1-1; 7 bases map to TRBD1. The CDR3 loop spans 19 amino acids. J lost 4 bases, V lost 5 bases, and 22 bases had no gene match. Per germline, CDR1 SGHDN and CDR2 FVKESK. The CDR3, as DNA: TGTGCCAGCAGCTCCCGGCCTCCGGGACAGCCCTCAACTTTCACTGAAGCTTTCTTT. The encoded protein is CASSSRPPGQPSTFTEAFF.

The V and J genes are TRBV5-1 and TRBJ2-1; D not certain. V shed 1 base and J shed 5 bases, with 13 bases lying between them. CDR1 and CDR2 from the germline V gene are SGHRS and YFSETQ. This CDR3 has 15 amino acids. The CDR3 loop reads CASSLSPVYDNEQFF. The CDR3 region has the DNA TGCGCCAGCAGCTTGAGCCCCGTCTATGACAATGAGCAGTTCTTC.

This sequence joins TRBV2 and TRBJ2-3; possibly TRBD1 for D (5 bases). The CDR3 is made up of 15 amino acids. Germline V gene lookup returns CDR1 SNHLY and CDR2 FYNNEI. The V gene lost 1 base and the J gene lost 2 bases, with 10 bases spanning the gap. In DNA form, the CDR3 reads TGTGCCAGCAGTGAAGACAGGTCCCTCACAGATACGCAGTATTTT. Translated: CASSEDRSLTDTQYF.